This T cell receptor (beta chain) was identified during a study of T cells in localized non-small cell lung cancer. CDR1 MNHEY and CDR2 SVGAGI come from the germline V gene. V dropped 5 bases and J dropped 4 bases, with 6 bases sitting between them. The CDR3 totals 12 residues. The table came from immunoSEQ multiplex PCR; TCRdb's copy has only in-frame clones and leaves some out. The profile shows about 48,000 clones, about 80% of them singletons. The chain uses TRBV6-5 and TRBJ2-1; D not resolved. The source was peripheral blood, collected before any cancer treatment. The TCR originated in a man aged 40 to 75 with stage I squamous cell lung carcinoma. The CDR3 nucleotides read TGTGCCAGCAGTCTAGTGTACAATGAGCAGTTCTTC. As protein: CASSLVYNEQFF.